This T cell receptor beta chain was captured in a study of control samples from healthy donors and cancer patients. The CDR3 covers 14 residues. Between the trimmed V and J ends, which lost 3 bases and 3 bases, there was a span of 11 bases. Germline V gene lookup returns CDR1 KGHSH and CDR2 LQKENI. Produced via immunoSEQ multiplex PCR; TCRdb's table is partial and in-frame only. The sample gives about 100,000 clones, more than 85% of which show up once; about 7.8% is in the top ten. The chain links TRBV18 to TRBJ1-1; D gene uncertain. Sequenced input: blood. The receptor was derived from a man between 25 and 39 years old in good health. CDR3 protein: CASSPFEGDTEAFF. For the CDR3, the DNA is TGTGCCAGCTCACCCTTCGAGGGCGACACTGAAGCTTTCTTT.